The T cell receptor (beta chain) described here comes from a study of shared clonotypes between healthy human individuals. Study as a whole: CD4 naive and CD4 memory each took three plates per donor, while CD8 naive took two and CD8 memory one. Study-level findings and limits: Expectations were that clonotype sharing among donors would be affected by sequencing depth. All-four-donor shared clonotypes had higher generation probabilities than non-shared clonotypes did.

Per the original methods: There were no quality scores in the junction-only immunoSEQ sequences, so filtering differed. Method: immunoSEQ multiplex PCR; TCRdb's copy keeps in-frame clones and lacks some. V and J calls and clone size follow that table, whereas D and trimming were derived from the DNA. The sample holds approximately 740,000 clones, roughly 70% seen once. About this clone itself: Its antigen is not known.

The sequencing input was memory CD4+ T cells sorted from blood. Subset indicated: CD45RA-negative fraction. This sequence originates from a woman aged 25-40 years in good health.

The chain's CDR3 is CASSIGSDSYEQYF. The DNA for the CDR3 is TGTGCCAGTAGTATCGGTAGCGACTCCTACGAGCAGTACTTC. The chain employs TRBV19 and TRBJ2-7; tentative D call: TRBD2 (5 bases). Germline values: CDR1 LNHDA, CDR2 SQIVND (reference sequence). Trimming took 3 bases from V and 0 from J, leaving 9 bases between them. CDR3 size: 14 residues.